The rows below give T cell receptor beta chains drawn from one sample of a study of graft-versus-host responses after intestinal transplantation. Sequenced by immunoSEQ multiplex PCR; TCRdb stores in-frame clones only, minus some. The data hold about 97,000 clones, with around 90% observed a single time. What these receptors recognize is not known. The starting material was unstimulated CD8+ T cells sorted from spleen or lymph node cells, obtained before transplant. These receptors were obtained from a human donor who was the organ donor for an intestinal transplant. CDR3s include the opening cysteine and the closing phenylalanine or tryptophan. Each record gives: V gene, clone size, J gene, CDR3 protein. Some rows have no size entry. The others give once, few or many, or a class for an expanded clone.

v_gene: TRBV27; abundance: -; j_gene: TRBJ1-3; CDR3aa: CASSRQGAPGNTIYF
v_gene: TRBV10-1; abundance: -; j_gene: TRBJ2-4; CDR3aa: CASSESTGGIQYF
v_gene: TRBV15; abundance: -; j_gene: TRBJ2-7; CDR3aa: CATSRDHTGHYEQYF
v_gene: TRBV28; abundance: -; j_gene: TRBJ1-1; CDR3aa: CASSTMNTEAFF
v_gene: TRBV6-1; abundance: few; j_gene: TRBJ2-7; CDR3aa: CASSEGIGSTYEQYF
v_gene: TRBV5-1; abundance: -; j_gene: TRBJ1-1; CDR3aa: CASSTNLEDWLGNTEAFF
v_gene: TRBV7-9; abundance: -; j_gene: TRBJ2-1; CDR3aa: CASSLSASGSNEQFF
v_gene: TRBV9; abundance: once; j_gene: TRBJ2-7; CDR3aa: CASSVDISAYEQYF
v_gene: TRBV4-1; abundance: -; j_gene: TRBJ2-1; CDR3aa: CASSQDTGLFSYNEQFF
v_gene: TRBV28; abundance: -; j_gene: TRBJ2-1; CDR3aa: CASSSDYLGGNEQFF
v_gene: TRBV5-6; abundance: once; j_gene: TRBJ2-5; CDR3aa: CASSYRGWNQETQYF
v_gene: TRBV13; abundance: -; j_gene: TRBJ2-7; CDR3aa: CASSLGRGGTSSYEQYF
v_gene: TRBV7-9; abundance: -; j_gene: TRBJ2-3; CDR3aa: CASRGERSTDTQYF
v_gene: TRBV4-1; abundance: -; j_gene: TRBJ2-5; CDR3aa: CASSQDEGEGYQETQYF